This entry lists 10 T cell receptor beta chains sequenced from one sample in a study of CD8 T cells in Susac syndrome. Reverse transcription of 0.5 to 1 ug RNA was carried out with random hexamers. TCRdb used MiXCR to reprocess the immunoSEQ multiplex PCR reads, holding one entry per CDR3 protein. The sample includes 150,000 to 200,000 distinct CDR3 sequences, roughly 95% of them seen just once. The specimen was CD4+ T cells from PBMCs. The receptor set was obtained from a human donor with multiple sclerosis.

This CDR3 is CASSLPSGSKETQYF. In nucleotides, the CDR3 is TGTGCCAGCAGCTTACCTAGCGGGAGTAAGGAGACCCAGTACTTC. The rearrangement uses TRBV5-4 and TRBJ2-5; 10 bases align to TRBD2. There are 15 residues in the CDR3. The germline V gene encodes CDR1 SGHNT and CDR2 YYREEE (reference sequence). Trimming at V came to 2 bases and at J to 5 bases, leaving 6 bases not matched to a gene.

The rearrangement joins TRBV20-1 to TRBJ2-3, with TRBD2 matching over 10 bases. Germline CDR1 and CDR2: DFQATT and SNEGSKA (reference sequence). The CDR3 contains 15 residues. V was pared by 2 bases and J by 4 bases, with 6 bases of the junction left unmatched. The CDR3 loop reads CSARRPSGRSDTQYF. The CDR3 region has the DNA TGCAGTGCTAGAAGGCCTAGCGGGAGATCAGATACGCAGTATTTT.

The chain couples TRBV3-1 to TRBJ1-4, with D tentatively TRBD1 (5 bases). Trimming pared 1 base from V and 7 bases from J, leaving 13 bases between. CDR3 size: 15 residues. Looked up from germline, CDR1 is LGHDT and CDR2 is YNNKEL (reference sequence). CDR3 sequence: CASSQGGPLGEKLFF. CDR3 DNA: TGTGCCAGCAGCCAAGGGGGACCCTTGGGTGAAAAACTGTTTTTT.

CDR3 DNA: TGTGCCAGCAGCCTAGTAGGCCACAGGAACACTGAAGCTTTCTTT. Translating it yields CASSLVGHRNTEAFF. V usage is TRBV3-1 and J usage is TRBJ1-1; D gene uncertain. The CDR3 consists of 15 residues. Germline lookup yields CDR1 LGHDT and CDR2 YNNKEL (reference sequence). The ends were cut back, 4 bases at V and 1 base at J, with 13 bases in the middle.

V usage is TRBV30 and J usage is TRBJ2-1; D is ambiguous. V was clipped by 2 bases and J by 6 bases, with 14 bases between them. CDR3 length equals 14 residues. Per germline, CDR1 GTSNPN and CDR2 SVGIG (reference sequence). CDR3 amino acids: CAWSTGRVANEQFF. DNA for the CDR3: TGTGCCTGGAGTACGGGCAGAGTCGCCAATGAGCAGTTCTTC.

The chain has TRBV29-1 and TRBJ1-5; D is possibly TRBD1 (5 bases). The CDR3 is 13 residues long. Germline V lookup: CDR1 SQVTM, CDR2 ANQGSEA. The CDR3 loop is CSVVEGWNQPQHF. As DNA, the CDR3 is TGCAGTGTGGTTGAGGGGTGGAATCAGCCCCAGCATTTT.

This chain uses TRBV30 with TRBJ1-2; TRBD1 aligns across 8 bases. Germline CDR1 reads GTSNPN; CDR2 reads SVGIG (reference sequence). The CDR3 runs to 13 residues. V was clipped by 2 bases and J by 8 bases; unmatched bases: 7. Here the CDR3 reads CAWSQRTGTGYTF. DNA for the CDR3: TGTGCCTGGAGTCAAAGGACAGGGACCGGCTACACCTTC.

V is TRBV5-4 and J is TRBJ2-4; maybe TRBD1 (5 bases). Looked up from germline, CDR1 is SGHNT and CDR2 is YYREEE (reference sequence). CDR3 length: 13 residues. Trimming removed 0 bases at V and 8 bases at J, with 9 bases between. The CDR3 DNA sequence: TGTGCCAGCAGCTTGGGGCAAGGGGACATTCAGTACTTC. It yields the protein CASSLGQGDIQYF.

This chain joins TRBV12-3 or TRBV12-4 and TRBJ2-7, with D unclear. With 1 base removed from V and 2 bases from J, the gap between germline ends came to 6 bases. The CDR3 loop spans 13 amino acids. CDR3 in amino acids: CASSLGETYEQYF. The DNA of the CDR3 is TGTGCCAGCAGTTTAGGGGAAACCTACGAGCAGTACTTC.

This chain links TRBV20-1 with TRBJ2-5; 9 bases map to TRBD2. This CDR3 is 16 amino acids long. Germline V gives CDR1 DFQATT, CDR2 SNEGSKA (reference sequence). V was clipped by 2 bases and J by 2 bases; unmatched bases: 9. The CDR3 loop is CSARWGLAGSQETQYF. For the CDR3, the DNA is TGCAGTGCTAGATGGGGGCTAGCGGGGTCGCAAGAGACCCAGTACTTC.